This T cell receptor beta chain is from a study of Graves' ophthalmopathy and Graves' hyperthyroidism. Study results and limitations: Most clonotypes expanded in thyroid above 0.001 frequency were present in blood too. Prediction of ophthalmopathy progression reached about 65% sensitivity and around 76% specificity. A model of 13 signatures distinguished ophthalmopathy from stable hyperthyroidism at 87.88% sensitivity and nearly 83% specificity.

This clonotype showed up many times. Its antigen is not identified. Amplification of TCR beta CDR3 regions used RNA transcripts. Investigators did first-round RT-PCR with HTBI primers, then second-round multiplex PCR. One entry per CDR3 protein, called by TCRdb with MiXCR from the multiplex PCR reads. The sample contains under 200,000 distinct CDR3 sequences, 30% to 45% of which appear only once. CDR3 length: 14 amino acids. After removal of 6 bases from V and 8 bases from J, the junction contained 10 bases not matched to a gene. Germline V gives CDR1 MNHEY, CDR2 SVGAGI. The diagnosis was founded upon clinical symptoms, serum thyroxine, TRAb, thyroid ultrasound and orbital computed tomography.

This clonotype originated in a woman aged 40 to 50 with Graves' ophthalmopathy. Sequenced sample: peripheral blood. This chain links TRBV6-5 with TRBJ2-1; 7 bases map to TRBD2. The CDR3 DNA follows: TGTGCCAGCAGGGGACTACCATTAGGCGATGAGCAGTTCTTC. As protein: CASRGLPLGDEQFF.